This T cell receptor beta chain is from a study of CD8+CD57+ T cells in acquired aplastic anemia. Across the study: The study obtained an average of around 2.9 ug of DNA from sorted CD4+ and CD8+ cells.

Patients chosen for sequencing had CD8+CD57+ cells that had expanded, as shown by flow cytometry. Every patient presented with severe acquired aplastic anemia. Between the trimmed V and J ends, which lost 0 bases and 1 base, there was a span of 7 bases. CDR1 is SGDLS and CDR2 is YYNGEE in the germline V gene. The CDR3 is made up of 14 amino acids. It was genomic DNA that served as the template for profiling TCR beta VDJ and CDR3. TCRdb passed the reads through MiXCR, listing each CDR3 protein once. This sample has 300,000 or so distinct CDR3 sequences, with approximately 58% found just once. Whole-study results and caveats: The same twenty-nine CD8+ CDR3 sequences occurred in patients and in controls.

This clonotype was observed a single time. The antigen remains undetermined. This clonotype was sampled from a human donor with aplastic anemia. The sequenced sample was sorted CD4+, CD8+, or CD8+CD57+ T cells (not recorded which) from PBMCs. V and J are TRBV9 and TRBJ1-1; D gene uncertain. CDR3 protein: CASSVVGENTEAFF. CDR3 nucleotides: TGTGCCAGCAGCGTAGTTGGGGAGAACACTGAAGCTTTCTTT.